Described below is a single T cell receptor beta chain sequence and its context. These data originate in a study of blood T cell repertoires in COVID-19. Study information: From the United States, Italy and Spain came samples of acute and convalescent COVID-19. PBMCs, B-cell-depleted T cells, or T cells were the source of the cDNA or gDNA that made up the material.

The table came from immunoSEQ multiplex PCR; TCRdb's copy has only in-frame clones and leaves some out. Altogether approximately 170,000 clones are present, roughly 85% being singletons, with the ten largest covering 4% to 4.5%. The germline gives CDR1 SGHRS, CDR2 YFSETQ. The V and J ends lost 2 bases and 10 bases, in that order; junction bases with no gene match: 8. This CDR3 contains 13 residues. What the recovered Cohort 3 donors had was two negative PCRs, clearance, or symptom resolution. Sequencing was carried out using PBMCs or T cells enriched from blood (not recorded which). The chain joins TRBV5-1 to TRBJ2-5; 7 bases are shared with TRBD1. This clonotype was sampled from a woman aged 45-65 years who had recovered from COVID-19. This chain's CDR3 is CASSFEGASSQYF. CDR3 DNA: TGCGCCAGCAGCTTCGAGGGGGCCTCCAGCCAGTACTTC.